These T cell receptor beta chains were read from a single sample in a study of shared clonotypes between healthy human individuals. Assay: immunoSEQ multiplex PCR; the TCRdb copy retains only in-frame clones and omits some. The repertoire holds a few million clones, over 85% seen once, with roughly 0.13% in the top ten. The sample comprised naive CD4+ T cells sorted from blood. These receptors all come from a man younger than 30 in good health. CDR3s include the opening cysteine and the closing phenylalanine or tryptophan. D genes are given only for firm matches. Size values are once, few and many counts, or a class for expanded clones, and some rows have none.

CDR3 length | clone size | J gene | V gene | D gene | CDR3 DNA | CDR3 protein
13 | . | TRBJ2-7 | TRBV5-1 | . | TGCGCCAGCAGCTTCCCGAATAACTACGAGCAGTACTTC | CASSFPNNYEQYF
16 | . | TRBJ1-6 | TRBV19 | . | TGTGCCAGTAGTTCGTACAGTAGCTCCTATAATTCACCCCTCCACTTT | CASSSYSSSYNSPLHF
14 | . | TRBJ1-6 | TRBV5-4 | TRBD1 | TGTGCCAGCAGTCAGGGGGTGAGCCCTTCACCCCTCCACTTT | CASSQGVSPSPLHF
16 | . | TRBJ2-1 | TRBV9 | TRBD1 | TGTGCCAGCAGCGTAGCAGGACAGGGGAGGTACAATGAGCAGTTCTTC | CASSVAGQGRYNEQFF
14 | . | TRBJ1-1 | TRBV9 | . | TGTGCCAGCAGCGTAGATGGGGAGGGGACTGAAGCTTTCTTT | CASSVDGEGTEAFF
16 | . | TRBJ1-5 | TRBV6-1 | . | TGTGCCAGCAGTGACGGGGGATCTGTGGGCAATCAGCCCCAGCATTTT | CASSDGGSVGNQPQHF
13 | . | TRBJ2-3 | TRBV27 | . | TGTGCCAGCAGTTTCCACGGAGCAGATACGCAGTATTTT | CASSFHGADTQYF
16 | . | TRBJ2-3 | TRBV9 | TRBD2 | TGTGCCAGCAGCCCGAGTAGCGGGAGTTATGCAGATACGCAGTATTTT | CASSPSSGSYADTQYF
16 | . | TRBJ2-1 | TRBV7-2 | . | TGTGCCAGCAGCTTACAGGCAACGAGCGGAGTCGATGAGCAGTTCTTC | CASSLQATSGVDEQFF
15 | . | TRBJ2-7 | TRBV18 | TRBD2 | TGTGCCAGCTCACCACCGAGGGCGGGAGGAGCCGAGCAGTACTTC | CASSPPRAGGAEQYF
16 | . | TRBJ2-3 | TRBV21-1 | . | TGTGCCAGCAGCTCTAGGACTGAAAGTAGGACAGATACGCAGTATTTT | CASSSRTESRTDTQYF
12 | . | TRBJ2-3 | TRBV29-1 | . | TGCAGCGTACGAGCAAGCACAGATACGCAGTATTTT | CSVRASTDTQYF
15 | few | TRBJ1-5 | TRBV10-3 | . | TGTGCCATCAGTGAGTCGGGACCAAACAATCAGCCCCAGCATTTT | CAISESGPNNQPQHF
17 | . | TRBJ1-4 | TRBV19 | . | TGTGCCAGTAGTATTGGGGCCACGAAACGAACCTATGAAAAACTGTTTTTT | CASSIGATKRTYEKLFF
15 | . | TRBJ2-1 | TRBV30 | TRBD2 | TGTGCCTGGAGTGTACTAGCGGGGGGACTCAGTGAGCAGTTCTTC | CAWSVLAGGLSEQFF
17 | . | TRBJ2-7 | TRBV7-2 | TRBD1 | TGTGCCAGCAGCTTAGCGCCAGGGGGCTCCCTCTCCTACGAGCAGTACTTC | CASSLAPGGSLSYEQYF
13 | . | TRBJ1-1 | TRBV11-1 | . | TGTGCCAGCAGCTTAGAATGGGGAGGTGAAGCTTTCTTT | CASSLEWGGEAFF
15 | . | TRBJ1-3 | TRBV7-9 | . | TGTGCCAGCAGCAGAAACGCAGGGGTAGTAAACACCATATATTTT | CASSRNAGVVNTIYF
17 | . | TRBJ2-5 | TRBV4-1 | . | TGCGCCAGCCCAAACCTAGGGGCTAGCGCTGCGGAAGAGACCCAGTACTTC | CASPNLGASAAEETQYF
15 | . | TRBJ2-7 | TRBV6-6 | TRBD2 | TGTGCCAGCAGCACCGGGACTAGCGGATCCTACGAGCAGTACTTC | CASSTGTSGSYEQYF
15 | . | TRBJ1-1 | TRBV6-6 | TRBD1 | TGTGCCAGCAGACCCGGGACAGGGGGTAACACTGAAGCTTTCTTT | CASRPGTGGNTEAFF
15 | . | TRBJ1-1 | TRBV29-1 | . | TGCAGCGTTGAAGAGGGGTGGAAGATGAACACTGAAGCTTTCTTT | CSVEEGWKMNTEAFF
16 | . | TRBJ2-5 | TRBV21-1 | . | TGTGCCAGCAGCAAAAGAGGTCGGGAATGCCAAGAGACCCAGTACTTC | CASSKRGRECQETQYF
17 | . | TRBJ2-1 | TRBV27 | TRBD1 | TGTGCCAGCAGTTCGATATACAGGGGTAGGGACTACAATGAGCAGTTCTTC | CASSSIYRGRDYNEQFF
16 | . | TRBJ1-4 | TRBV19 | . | TGTGCCAGTAGTGTCGTCCAAACAGGGCTTAATGAAAAACTGTTTTTT | CASSVVQTGLNEKLFF
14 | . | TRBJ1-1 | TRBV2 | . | TGTGCCAGCAGTGAAACAGGTGATTACACTGAAGCTTTCTTT | CASSETGDYTEAFF
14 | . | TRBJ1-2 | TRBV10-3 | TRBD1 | TGTGCCATCAACCCGGGACAGGATGGTGGTGGCTACACCTTC | CAINPGQDGGGYTF
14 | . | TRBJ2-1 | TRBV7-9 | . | TGTGCCAGCAGCTTACTTCCACAATACAATGAGCAGTTCTTC | CASSLLPQYNEQFF
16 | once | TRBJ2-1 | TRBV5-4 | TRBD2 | TGTGCCAGCAGCTCCCGACTAGCGGGAGTGAAGGGTGAGCAGTTCTTC | CASSSRLAGVKGEQFF
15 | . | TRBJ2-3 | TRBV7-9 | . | TGTGCCAGCAGCTTAGGGCCAACGAGCACAGATACGCAGTATTTT | CASSLGPTSTDTQYF
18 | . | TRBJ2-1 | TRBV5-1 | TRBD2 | TGCGCCAGCAGCTTGGTTGGTAGCGGGGAAACCCTCTACAATGAGCAGTTCTTC | CASSLVGSGETLYNEQFF
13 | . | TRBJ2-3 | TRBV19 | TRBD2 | TGTGCCAGTAGTCCCGCGGGAGTGGATACGCAGTATTTT | CASSPAGVDTQYF
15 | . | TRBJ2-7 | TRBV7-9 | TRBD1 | TGTGCCAGCAGCTCACAGGGGGGCGGGAACTACGAGCAGTACTTC | CASSSQGGGNYEQYF
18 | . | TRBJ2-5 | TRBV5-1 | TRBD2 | TGCGCCAGCAGCCTCGGACTAGCGGGGGGGAATTCGCAAGAGACCCAGTACTTC | CASSLGLAGGNSQETQYF
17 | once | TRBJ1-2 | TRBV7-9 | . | TGTGCCAGCAGCTTATACGGGGGCCCCGCGGGCACCTATGGCTACACCTTC | CASSLYGGPAGTYGYTF
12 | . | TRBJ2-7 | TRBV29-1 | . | TGCAGCGTTGAAGTCGCGACGGACAGACAGTACTTC | CSVEVATDRQYF
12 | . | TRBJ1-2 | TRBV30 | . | TGTGCCTGGAGGGGGGACCCCAAGGGCTACACCTTC | CAWRGDPKGYTF